The 9 T cell receptor beta chains presented below share a single source sample, sequenced in a study of CD4+ T cells in melanoma. Profiling relied on immunoSEQ multiplex PCR, and the TCRdb table lists in-frame clones only, not all of them. Altogether fewer than 20,000 clones are present, approximately 83% being singletons, with the ten largest covering around 5.4%. The specimen sequenced was cells from a culture (not recorded whether cultured in vitro). The receptors come from a human donor with melanoma.

J is TRBJ2-5 and V is TRBV6-1, with D possibly matching TRBD1 (7 bases). V was cut by 8 bases and J by 5 bases, with 9 bases left in between. The CDR3 is 11 amino acids. In germline, CDR1 is MNHNS, CDR2 SASEGT. CDR3 protein: CASAGGETQYF. CDR3 bases: TGTGCCAGCGCAGGGGGGGAGACCCAGTACTTC.

This rearrangement joins TRBV7-2 to TRBJ2-1, with no clear D. The ends were cut back, 1 base at V and 3 bases at J, with 7 bases in the middle. This CDR3 is built from 14 residues. CDR1 and CDR2 from the germline V gene are SGHTA and FQGNSA. CDR3 bases: TGTGCCAGCAGCTTAGTCCCCGTCTACAATGAGCAGTTCTTC. Its translation: CASSLVPVYNEQFF. Full variable domain (missing parts from reference TRBV7-2 and TRBJ2-1): GAGVSQSPSNKVTEKGKDVELRCDPISGHTALYWYRQSLGQGLEFLIYFQGNSAPDKSGLPSDRFSAERTGGSVSTLTIQRTQQEDSAVYLCASSLVPVYNEQFFGPGTRLTVL.

This chain joins TRBV11-2 and TRBJ2-1; D ambiguous. V shed 0 bases and J shed 10 bases, with 10 bases lying between them. This CDR3 region has 13 residues. Germline-derived CDR1 and CDR2 are SGHAT and FQNNGV. The DNA of the CDR3 is TGTGCCAGCAGCTTAGATCACGCGTCGGAGCAGTTCTTC. It translates to CASSLDHASEQFF.

This rearrangement joins TRBV5-1 to TRBJ2-5, with 7 nucleotides matching TRBD1. The CDR3 sequence is 15 residues long. Per the germline V gene, CDR1 is SGHRS and CDR2 is YFSETQ. Losses at the gene ends were 3 bases for V and 4 bases for J; bases not matched to a gene: 9. The CDR3 here is CASSSGQPLGETQYF. CDR3 coding DNA: TGCGCCAGCAGCTCGGGACAGCCCTTGGGAGAGACCCAGTACTTC.

This clone is a singleton in its sample. The gene calls are TRBV5-1 and TRBJ2-5; unclear D gene. Trimming cost V 0 bases and J 5 bases, with 8 bases left between them. This CDR3 contains 13 residues. The germline CDR1 and CDR2 sequences are SGHRS and YFSETQ. CDR3 in DNA: TGCGCCAGCAGCTTGGCAGGCCGGGAGACCCAGTACTTC. This gives the protein CASSLAGRETQYF.

This clone was detected only once. V is TRBV11-2 and J is TRBJ2-1; unclear D gene. CDR1 is SGHAT, CDR2 FQNNGV, per germline. There are 15 residues in the CDR3. The V and J ends lost 0 bases and 1 base respectively, with 7 bases between them. CDR3 sequence (DNA): TGTGCCAGCAGCTTAGAACTACAGTCCTACAATGAGCAGTTCTTC. This encodes CASSLELQSYNEQFF.

The chain couples TRBV5-4 to TRBJ2-7, with 9 bases aligning to TRBD1. The CDR3 is made up of 15 amino acids. Germline V lookup: CDR1 SGHNT, CDR2 YYREEE (reference sequence). After removal of 0 bases from V and 4 bases from J, the junction contained 5 bases not matched to a gene. DNA for the CDR3: TGTGCCAGCAGCTTGGAGGGACAGGGAACGTACGAGCAGTACTTC. It is translated as CASSLEGQGTYEQYF.

The rearrangement links TRBV19 to TRBJ1-3, with D unclear. The V gene's germline CDR1 is LNHDA and CDR2 SQIVND (reference sequence). CDR3 size: 14 residues. V lost 5 bases and J 0 bases, leaving 8 bases between the germline ends. CDR3 sequence reads: CASSAAHSGNTIYF. The CDR3 DNA reads TGTGCCAGTAGTGCCGCCCACTCTGGAAACACCATATATTTT.

The chain links TRBV2 to TRBJ1-3, with D perhaps matching TRBD1 (6 bases). The V and J ends lost 4 bases and 0 bases respectively, with 16 bases between them. Germline V CDR1 and CDR2: SNHLY, FYNNEI. This CDR3 is 17 amino acids long. The CDR3 DNA is TGTGCCAGCAGTGGGGGGGCAGGGGATCCCTCTGGAAACACCATATATTTT. Protein product: CASSGGAGDPSGNTIYF.